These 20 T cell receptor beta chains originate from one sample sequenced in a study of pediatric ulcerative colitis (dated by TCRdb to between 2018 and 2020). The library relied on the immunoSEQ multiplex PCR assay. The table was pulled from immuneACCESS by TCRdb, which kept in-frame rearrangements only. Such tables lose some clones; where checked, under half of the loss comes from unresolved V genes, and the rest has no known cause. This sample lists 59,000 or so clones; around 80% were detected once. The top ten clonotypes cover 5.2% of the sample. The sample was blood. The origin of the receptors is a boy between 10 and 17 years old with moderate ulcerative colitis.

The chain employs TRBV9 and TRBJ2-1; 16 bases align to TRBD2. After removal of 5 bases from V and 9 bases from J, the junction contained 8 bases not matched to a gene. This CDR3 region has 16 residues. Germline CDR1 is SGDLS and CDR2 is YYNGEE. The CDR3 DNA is TGTGCCAGCAGTCCGCCGGGGACTAGCGGGAGGGTTGAGCAGTTCTTC. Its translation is CASSPPGTSGRVEQFF. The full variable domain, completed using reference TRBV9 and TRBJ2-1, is DSGVTQTPKHLITATGQRVTLRCSPRSGDLSVYWYQQSLDQGLQFLIQYYNGEERAKGNILERFSAQQFPDLHSELNLSSLELGDSALYFCASSPPGTSGRVEQFFGPGTRLTVL.

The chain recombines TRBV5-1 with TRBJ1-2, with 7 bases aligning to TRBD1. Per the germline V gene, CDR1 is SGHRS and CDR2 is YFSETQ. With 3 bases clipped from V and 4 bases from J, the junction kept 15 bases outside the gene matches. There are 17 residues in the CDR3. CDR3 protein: CASSSGTAPILRYGYTF. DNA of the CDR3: TGCGCCAGCAGCTCCGGGACAGCTCCGATCTTGCGCTATGGCTACACCTTC.

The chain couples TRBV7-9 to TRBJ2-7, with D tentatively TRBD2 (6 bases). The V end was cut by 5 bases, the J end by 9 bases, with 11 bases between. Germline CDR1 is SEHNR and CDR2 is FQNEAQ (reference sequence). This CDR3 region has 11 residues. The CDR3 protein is CASSPGTVQYF. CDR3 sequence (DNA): TGTGCCAGCAGCCCAGGGACTGTGCAGTACTTC.

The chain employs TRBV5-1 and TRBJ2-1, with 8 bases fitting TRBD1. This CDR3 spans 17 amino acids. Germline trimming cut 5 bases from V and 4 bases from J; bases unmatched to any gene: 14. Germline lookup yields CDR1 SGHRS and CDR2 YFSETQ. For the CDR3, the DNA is TGCGCCAGCAGTGAGGGACAGGCCTTACAGAGTTACAATGAGCAGTTCTTC. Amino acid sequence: CASSEGQALQSYNEQFF.

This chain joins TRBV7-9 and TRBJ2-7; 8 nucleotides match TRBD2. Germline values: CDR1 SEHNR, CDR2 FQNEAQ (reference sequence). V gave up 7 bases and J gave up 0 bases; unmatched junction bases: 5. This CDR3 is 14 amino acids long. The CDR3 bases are TGTGCCAGCACCCGAAGCGGGAGCTCCTACGAGCAGTACTTC. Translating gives CASTRSGSSYEQYF.

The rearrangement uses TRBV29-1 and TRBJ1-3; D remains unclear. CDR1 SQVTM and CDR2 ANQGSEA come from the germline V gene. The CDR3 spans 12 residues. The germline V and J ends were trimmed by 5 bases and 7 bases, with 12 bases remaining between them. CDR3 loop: CSVTIIPNTIYF. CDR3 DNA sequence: TGCAGCGTTACGATTATTCCTAACACCATATATTTT.

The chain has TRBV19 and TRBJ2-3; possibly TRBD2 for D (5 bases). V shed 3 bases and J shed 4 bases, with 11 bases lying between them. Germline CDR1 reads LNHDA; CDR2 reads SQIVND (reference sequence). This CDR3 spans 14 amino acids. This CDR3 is CASSILASPDTQYF. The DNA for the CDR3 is TGTGCCAGTAGTATTTTGGCTAGCCCAGATACGCAGTATTTT.

The CDR3 region has the DNA TGTGCCAGCAGCCGCCAGGGGGTAGGCCAAGAGACCCAGTACTTC. Translation gives CASSRQGVGQETQYF. This sequence joins TRBV7-2 and TRBJ2-5; 7 nucleotides agree with TRBD1. V lost 5 bases to trimming and J lost 1 base; unmatched junction nucleotides: 7. This CDR3 contains 15 residues. Germline CDR1 SGHTA, CDR2 FQGNSA.

The DNA of the CDR3 is TGTGCCAGCAGCCTTCTCGCGGGGGTTGGTTCACCCCTCCACTTT. Translation: CASSLLAGVGSPLHF. This chain joins TRBV7-2 and TRBJ1-6; a possible D gene is TRBD1 (5 bases). CDR1 and CDR2 (germline): SGHTA, FQGNSA. Deletions cut 5 bases from V and 9 bases from J, with 17 bases between. The CDR3 runs 15 residues. Drawing the rest from reference TRBV7-2 and TRBJ1-6, the complete variable domain is GAGVSQSPSNKVTEKGKDVELRCDPISGHTALYWYRQSLGQGLEFLIYFQGNSAPDKSGLPSDRFSAERTGGSVSTLTIQRTQQEDSAVYLCASSLLAGVGSPLHFGNGTRLTVT.

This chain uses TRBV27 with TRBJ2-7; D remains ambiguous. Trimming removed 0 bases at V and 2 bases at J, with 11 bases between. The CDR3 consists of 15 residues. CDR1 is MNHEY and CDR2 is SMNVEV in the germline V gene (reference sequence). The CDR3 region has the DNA TGTGCCAGCAGTTTATCGAGTTCACAGACCTACGAGCAGTACTTC. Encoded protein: CASSLSSSQTYEQYF.

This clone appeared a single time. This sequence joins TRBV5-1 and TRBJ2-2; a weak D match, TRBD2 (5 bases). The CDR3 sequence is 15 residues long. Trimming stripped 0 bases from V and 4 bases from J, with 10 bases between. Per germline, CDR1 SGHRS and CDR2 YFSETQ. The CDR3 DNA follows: TGCGCCAGCAGCTTGGTTCGGGGTGGCACCGGGGAGCTGTTTTTT. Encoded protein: CASSLVRGGTGELFF.

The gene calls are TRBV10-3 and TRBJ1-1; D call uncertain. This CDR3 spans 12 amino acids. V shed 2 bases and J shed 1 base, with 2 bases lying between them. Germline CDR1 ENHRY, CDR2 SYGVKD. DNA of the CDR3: TGTGCCATCAGTGAGACGAACACTGAAGCTTTCTTT. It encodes CAISETNTEAFF.

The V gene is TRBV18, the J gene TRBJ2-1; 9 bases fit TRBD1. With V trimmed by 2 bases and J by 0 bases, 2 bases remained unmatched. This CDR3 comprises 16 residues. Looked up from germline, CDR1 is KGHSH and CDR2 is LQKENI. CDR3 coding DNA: TGTGCCAGCTCACCAACGACAGGGGGCTCCTACAATGAGCAGTTCTTC. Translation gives CASSPTTGGSYNEQFF.

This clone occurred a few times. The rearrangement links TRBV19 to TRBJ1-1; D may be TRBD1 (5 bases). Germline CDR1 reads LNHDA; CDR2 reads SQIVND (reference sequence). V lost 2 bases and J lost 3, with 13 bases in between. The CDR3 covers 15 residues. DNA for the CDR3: TGTGCCAGTAGTATACAAATGGGGGGGTACACTGAAGCTTTCTTT. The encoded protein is CASSIQMGGYTEAFF.

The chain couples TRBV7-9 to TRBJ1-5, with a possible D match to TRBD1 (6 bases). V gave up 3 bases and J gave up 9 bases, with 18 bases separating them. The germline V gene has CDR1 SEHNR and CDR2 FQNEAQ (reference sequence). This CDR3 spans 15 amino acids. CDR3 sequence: CASSFGLAGAGPQHF. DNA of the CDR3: TGTGCCAGCAGCTTTGGGTTGGCAGGGGCTGGGCCCCAGCATTTT.

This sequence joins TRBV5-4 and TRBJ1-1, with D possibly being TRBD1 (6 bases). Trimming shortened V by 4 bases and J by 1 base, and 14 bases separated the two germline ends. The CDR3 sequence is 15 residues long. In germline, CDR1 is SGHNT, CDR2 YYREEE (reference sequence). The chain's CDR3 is CASSRQDRPNTEAFF. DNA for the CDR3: TGTGCCAGCAGCCGACAGGACAGACCGAACACTGAAGCTTTCTTT.

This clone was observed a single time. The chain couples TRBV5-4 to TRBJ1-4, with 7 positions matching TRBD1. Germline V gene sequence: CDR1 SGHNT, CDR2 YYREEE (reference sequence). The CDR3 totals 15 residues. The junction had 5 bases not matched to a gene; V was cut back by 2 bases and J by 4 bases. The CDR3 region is CASSLPGQYNEKLFF. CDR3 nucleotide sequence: TGTGCCAGCAGCTTACCGGGACAGTATAATGAAAAACTGTTTTTT.

The CDR3 sequence is CASSLGTGGRSGANVLTF. CDR3 DNA: TGCGCCAGCAGCCTCGGGACAGGGGGCCGCTCTGGGGCCAACGTCCTGACTTTC. V usage is TRBV4-1 and J usage is TRBJ2-6; 12 bases are shared with TRBD1. This CDR3 is built from 18 residues. Per germline, CDR1 MGHRA and CDR2 YSYEKL. With V trimmed by 4 bases and J by 0 bases, 4 bases remained unmatched.

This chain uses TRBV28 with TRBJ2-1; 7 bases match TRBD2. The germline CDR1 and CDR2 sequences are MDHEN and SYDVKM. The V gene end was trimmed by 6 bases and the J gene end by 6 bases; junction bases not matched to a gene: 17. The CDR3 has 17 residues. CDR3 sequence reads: CASSPFEPRASGNEQFF. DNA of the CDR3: TGTGCCAGCAGCCCTTTTGAACCCAGGGCTAGCGGCAATGAGCAGTTCTTC. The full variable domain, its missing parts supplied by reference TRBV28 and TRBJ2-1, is DVKVTQSSRYLVKRTGEKVFLECVQDMDHENMFWYRQDPGLGLRLIYFSYDVKMKEKGDIPEGYSVSREKKERFSLILESASTNQTSMYLCASSPFEPRASGNEQFFGPGTRLTVL.

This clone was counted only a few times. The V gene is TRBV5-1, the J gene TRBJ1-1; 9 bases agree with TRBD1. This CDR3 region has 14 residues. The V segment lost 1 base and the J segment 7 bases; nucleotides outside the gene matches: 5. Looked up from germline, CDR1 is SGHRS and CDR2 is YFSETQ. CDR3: CASSLLDRGDEAFF. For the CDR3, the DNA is TGCGCCAGCAGCTTGTTGGACAGGGGCGATGAAGCTTTCTTT.